This T cell receptor beta chain comes out of a study of T-cell reconstitution after alpha-beta-depleted transplantation in children (dated by TCRdb to the mid-2010s). Study-wide context: Using TCR repertoire profiling, the study followed T-cell immune reconstitution in a quantitative way in children after TCRalphabeta/CD19-depleted allogeneic hematopoietic cell transplantation. Study-level results and caveats: About two months after transplant, the apparently early recovery of alphabetaT-cell counts reportedly depended on just several hundred clones that had expanded rapidly and came from non-depleted graft cells. Over the following months the frequencies of hyperexpanded clones went down, and after one year T-cell counts and TCRbeta diversity were mostly credited to newly produced T cells. In some patients, the high TCRbeta diversity seen at day 60 was put down to recipient T cells and intrathymic progenitors that had survived conditioning.

The CDR3 runs 19 residues from the cysteine to the phenylalanine. Of the read, only the CDR3 DNA is kept; its 57 bases are in frame from base 1. A distance of 21 bases separates the germline ends of V and J, which lose 0 bases and 1 base respectively. CDR1 and CDR2, per the germline V gene, are LGHNA and YNFKEQ. On this clonotype itself: No antigen is known for it. No base quality information exists; no much larger clone differs at one position.

The library was generated by PCR. Reads for this sample came from an Illumina HiSeq 2500. To normalize quantification of the TCRbeta repertoire, the TCR libraries were built with molecular barcoding that relied on unique molecular identifiers. TCRdb reran the public reads through fastp at Q25 and MiXCR, keeping productive beta chains. All rows with the same CDR3 protein become a single entry with the most common DNA and genes. This sample gives hundreds of thousands of distinct CDR3 sequences in total; about 8.7% of them show up just once. The top ten clones comprise roughly 36% of the sample. The label giving this sample's treatment or condition can be read as: allogeneic hematopoietic cell transplantation with graft depleted of TCRalphabeta T cells and CD19 B cells. The transplant recipients were children given TCRalphabeta/CD19-depleted allogeneic hematopoietic cell grafts.

This material consisted of PBMCs, mostly from graft donor cells, taken 360 days after TCRalphabeta/CD19-depleted stem cell transplant. The receptor was isolated from a male patient aged 2-10 years who had a stem cell transplant for acute myeloid leukemia, so the T cells may come from the graft donor. This sequence uses TRBV4-2 and TRBJ2-5; TRBD2 could be the D gene, as 6 bases match. In nucleotide form, the sequence is TGTGCCAGCAGCCAAGATCGAGCACGCAGGGAGGCGGCCCAAGAGACCCAGTACTTC. Its translation is CASSQDRARREAAQETQYF.